This TCR beta chain was sequenced during a study of T cells in Graves' hyperthyroidism and ophthalmopathy. This clonotype showed up many times. Its antigen is not known. Study-wide results and limits: A model using 13 V-J features told ophthalmopathy apart from stable hyperthyroidism. Among clonotypes expanded in thyroid above 0.001, most were also found in blood.

Among the patients, aged 18 to 65, hyperthyroidism was newly diagnosed and had lasted under 2 months. Regions amplified from RNA transcripts were the TCR beta CDR3 regions. The HTBI primer set was used in a first-round RT-PCR of the TCR CDR3. TCRdb fed the multiplex PCR reads into MiXCR, producing one record per CDR3 protein. The sample holds approximately 100,000 distinct CDR3 sequences, about 37% seen once. Sequenced material: peripheral blood or thyroid tissue (not recorded which). The receptor was derived from a woman in her 30s with Graves' hyperthyroidism.

Written as DNA, the CDR3 is TGTGCCAGCAGTTATGGACTTCCCGGGTTGATTTATGGCTACACCTTC. The encoded protein is CASSYGLPGLIYGYTF. The chain employs TRBV12-3 or TRBV12-4 and TRBJ1-2; D is uncertain. The CDR3 loop spans 16 amino acids. Trimming took 4 bases from V and 5 from J, leaving 20 bases between them.